These 30 T cell receptor beta chains share one sample of origin, sequenced in a study of T cells in Graves' hyperthyroidism and ophthalmopathy. Template material for amplifying TCR beta CDR3 regions consisted of RNA transcripts. Researchers ran a first-round RT-PCR on the TCR CDR3 using the HTBI primer set. One entry per CDR3 protein results from TCRdb running MiXCR on the multiplex PCR reads. Counted here are a few hundred thousand distinct CDR3 sequences, 35% to 55% occurring once; the ten biggest clones make up more than 7.5%. Input material: peripheral blood or thyroid tissue (not recorded which). The receptors stem from a woman aged 18-30 years with Graves' hyperthyroidism.

The chain uses TRBV10-3 and TRBJ2-1; 9 nucleotides align to TRBD2. The germline CDR1 and CDR2 sequences are ENHRY and SYGVKD. Trimming cost V 7 bases and J 3 bases; bases outside gene matches: 4. This CDR3 region has 14 residues. CDR3 DNA: TGTGCCATCAACCCAGCGGGAGGCTACAATGAGCAGTTCTTC. Its protein is CAINPAGGYNEQFF.

This clonotype was detected ten times or more. The chain combines TRBV2 with TRBJ1-4; TRBD1 aligns across 10 bases. Germline loops: CDR1 SNHLY, CDR2 FYNNEI. Losses at the gene ends were 6 bases for V and 8 bases for J; bases not matched to a gene: 15. The CDR3 length is 17 residues. CDR3 sequence (DNA): TGTGCCAGCAGACCCGGGACAGGGGCGTCAATCGACGAAAAACTGTTTTTT. Amino acid sequence: CASRPGTGASIDEKLFF. Full variable domain (rest looked up from reference TRBV2 and TRBJ1-4): EPEVTQTPSHQVTQMGQEVILRCVPISNHLYFYWYRQILGQKVEFLVSFYNNEISEKSEIFDDQFSVERPDGSNFTLKIRSTKLEDSAMYFCASRPGTGASIDEKLFFGSGTQLSVL.

The CDR3 here is CASSPPVQGGAYEQYF. Here the CDR3 DNA reads TGTGCCAGCTCACCACCGGTTCAGGGGGGCGCCTACGAGCAGTACTTC. The J gene is TRBJ2-7, the V gene TRBV6-5, with D tentatively TRBD1 (7 bases). The CDR3 is 16 residues long. The germline V gene encodes CDR1 MNHEY and CDR2 SVGAGI. The V end was cut by 8 bases, the J end by 2 bases, with 22 bases between.

This clonotype was seen repeatedly, ten times or more. The chain links TRBV7-2 to TRBJ1-6; 7 bases agree with TRBD1. V shed 5 bases, J shed 10 bases, and the junction held 5 bases outside the gene matches. The CDR3 is made up of 13 amino acids. Germline assignment: CDR1 SGHTA and CDR2 FQGNSA. The CDR3 sequence is CASSDRVQSPLHF. In DNA form, the CDR3 reads TGTGCCAGCAGCGACAGGGTACAATCACCCCTCCACTTT.

The V gene is TRBV7-9, the J gene TRBJ1-1; possible D gene TRBD1, 5 bases. Germline V gene data show CDR1 as SEHNR and CDR2 as FQNEAQ (reference sequence). V was trimmed by 5 bases and J by 12 bases, leaving 22 bases between them. The CDR3 consists of 14 residues. In nucleotides, the CDR3 is TGTGCCAGCAGCCCCCCGACTAGCGGGACCGAAACTTTCTTT. This codes for CASSPPTSGTETFF.

This clonotype has just one count. The V gene is TRBV29-1, the J gene TRBJ2-1; D may be TRBD1 (5 bases). CDR1 is SQVTM, CDR2 ANQGSEA, per germline. V was pared by 0 bases and J by 0 bases, with 21 bases between. The CDR3 has 19 residues. CDR3 amino acids: CSVEDRWTRIESSYNEQFF. In nucleotides, the CDR3 is TGCAGCGTTGAAGATCGATGGACAAGAATCGAGAGCTCCTACAATGAGCAGTTCTTC.

There are many counts of this clonotype. This chain links TRBV2 with TRBJ2-5; D remains unclear. V was pared by 3 bases and J by 2 bases, with 7 bases between. Germline CDR1 and CDR2: SNHLY and FYNNEI. This CDR3 has 13 residues. In DNA, the CDR3 is TGTGCCAGCAGTGAGGACCTTCAAGAGACCCAGTACTTC. Residues: CASSEDLQETQYF.

The chain combines TRBV20-1 with TRBJ1-1, with D tentatively TRBD1 (6 bases). The CDR3 spans 13 residues. CDR1 is DFQATT and CDR2 is SNEGSKA in the germline V gene (reference sequence). Trimming shortened V by 1 base and J by 11 bases, and 17 bases separated the two germline ends. The CDR3 region is CSARAIQGIEAFF. The CDR3 DNA reads TGCAGTGCTAGAGCGATACAGGGCATAGAGGCTTTCTTT.

This clonotype has ten or more counts. The V gene is TRBV9, the J gene TRBJ2-2, with 7 bases fitting TRBD1. This CDR3 has 15 amino acids. V lost 6 bases and J lost 3; bases outside the gene matches: 8. Germline V CDR1 and CDR2: SGDLS, YYNGEE. The CDR3 DNA sequence: TGTGCCAGCACCGCCGGGCAGGGGGACACCGGGGAGCTGTTTTTT. Protein: CASTAGQGDTGELFF. Combining the CDR3 with reference TRBV9 and TRBJ2-2 gives the whole variable domain DSGVTQTPKHLITATGQRVTLRCSPRSGDLSVYWYQQSLDQGLQFLIQYYNGEERAKGNILERFSAQQFPDLHSELNLSSLELGDSALYFCASTAGQGDTGELFFGEGSRLTVL.

The V and J genes are TRBV25-1 and TRBJ2-3; unclear D gene. Germline lookup yields CDR1 MGHDK and CDR2 SYGVNS. Trimming removed 2 bases from V and 7 bases from J, with 10 bases in between. The CDR3 is made up of 13 amino acids. Here the CDR3 reads CASSERGYHTQYF. As DNA, the CDR3 is TGTGCCAGCAGTGAACGTGGGTACCATACGCAGTATTTT.

In this sample, this clonotype turned up many times. The chain uses TRBV20-1 and TRBJ1-4, with TRBD1 matching 8 bases. Germline V lookup: CDR1 DFQATT, CDR2 SNEGSKA (reference sequence). The junction had 8 bases not matched to a gene; V was cut back by 4 bases and J by 7 bases. The CDR3 runs 14 residues. CDR3 sequence: CSANDRGGSEKLFF. The DNA of the CDR3 is TGCAGTGCTAATGACAGGGGAGGAAGTGAAAAACTGTTTTTT.

The genes are TRBV7-2 and TRBJ2-5; D is possibly TRBD1 (6 bases). Germline values: CDR1 SGHTA, CDR2 FQGNSA. The CDR3 has 14 residues. Trimming shortened V by 6 bases and J by 3 bases, and 14 bases separated the two germline ends. The CDR3 sequence is CASRFSTGKETQYF. The CDR3 DNA follows: TGTGCCAGCAGATTTTCTACAGGGAAAGAGACCCAGTACTTC.

This clonotype has just a few counts. V gene TRBV12-5 combines with J gene TRBJ1-4, with D unclear. Per the germline V gene, CDR1 is LGHNT and CDR2 is FRNRAP. Trimming removed 3 bases from V and 5 bases from J, with 7 bases in between. This CDR3 comprises 13 residues. The CDR3 loop is CASGFFRNEKLFF. The CDR3 nucleotides are TGTGCTAGTGGTTTTTTCCGGAATGAAAAACTGTTTTTT.

This clonotype came up many times. J is TRBJ1-1 and V is TRBV3-1; D is undetermined. V was cut by 0 bases and J by 1 base, with 9 bases left in between. Germline CDR1 is LGHDT and CDR2 is YNNKEL (reference sequence). The CDR3 has 15 residues. The CDR3 here is CASSQDSGGNTEAFF. CDR3 bases: TGTGCCAGCAGCCAAGATTCCGGCGGGAACACTGAAGCTTTCTTT.

This clonotype has at least ten counts. The chain has TRBV13 and TRBJ2-7, with 13 bases lining up with TRBD2. This CDR3 region has 15 residues. V was pared by 3 bases and J by 7 bases, with 6 bases of the junction left unmatched. Germline lookup yields CDR1 PRHDT and CDR2 FYEKMQ (reference sequence). DNA of the CDR3: TGTGCCAGCAGCTTTGGACTAGCGGGGGTGGGAGAGCAGTACTTC. Translation gives CASSFGLAGVGEQYF.

This clonotype was detected many times. V is TRBV11-3 and J is TRBJ1-6; D call uncertain. The CDR3 spans 15 residues. Trimming took 2 bases from V and 6 from J, leaving 11 bases between them. Per germline, CDR1 SGHNT and CDR2 YENEEA. CDR3 nucleotides: TGTGCCAGCAGCTTAAGTGGGCAGATTAATTCACCCCTCCACTTT. This translates into CASSLSGQINSPLHF.

This clonotype was recorded many times. The rearrangement joins TRBV7-8 to TRBJ2-2; TRBD2 is a possible D gene (7 bases). CDR1 and CDR2 (germline): SGHVS, FQNEAQ. This CDR3 is 16 amino acids long. V lost 1 base and J lost 0, with 9 bases in between. CDR3 sequence: CASSLGGGANTGELFF. In nucleotides, the CDR3 is TGTGCCAGCAGCTTAGGAGGGGGGGCGAACACCGGGGAGCTGTTTTTT.

This chain links TRBV7-2 with TRBJ2-2; a possible D gene is TRBD1 (6 bases). The V end was cut by 5 bases, the J end by 10 bases, with 17 bases between. There are 14 residues in the CDR3. Germline CDR1 SGHTA, CDR2 FQGNSA. CDR3 DNA: TGTGCCAGCAGCCGGGGTGGGGGACAAGAGGAGCTGTTTTTT. Translated, it gives CASSRGGGQEELFF.

The chain links TRBV12-3 or TRBV12-4 to TRBJ1-5; possible D gene TRBD1, 5 bases. The V end lost 5 bases, the J end lost 11 bases, and 13 bases lay between the germline ends. This CDR3 is built from 12 residues. CDR3 nucleotide sequence: TGTGCCAGCAGTCCAAGAGGGGAGACCCAGCATTTT. This gives the protein CASSPRGETQHF.

This clonotype was observed at least ten times. This chain connects TRBV3-1 to TRBJ2-7; 11 nucleotides line up with TRBD1. The CDR3 runs 15 residues. CDR1 and CDR2 from the germline V gene are LGHDT and YNNKEL (reference sequence). The V gene end was trimmed by 1 base and the J gene end by 3 bases; junction bases not matched to a gene: 2. The CDR3 nucleotides are TGTGCCAGCAGCCAAGGCGGGACAGGGGGCTACGAGCAGTACTTC. Its protein product is CASSQGGTGGYEQYF.

This chain uses TRBV7-2 with TRBJ1-2; TRBD1 might be the D (5 bases). Germline V gives CDR1 SGHTA, CDR2 FQGNSA. Between the trimmed V and J ends, which lost 3 bases and 0 bases, there was a span of 14 bases. The CDR3 covers 16 residues. CDR3 sequence reads: CASSLPGTRANYGYTF. The CDR3 DNA sequence: TGTGCCAGCAGCTTGCCAGGGACCAGAGCTAACTATGGCTACACCTTC.

This chain joins TRBV7-8 and TRBJ2-3; no clear D. V was trimmed by 6 bases and J by 0 bases, leaving 10 bases between them. The CDR3 runs 14 residues. Germline-derived CDR1 and CDR2 are SGHVS and FQNEAQ. The CDR3 here is CASRVSGSTDTQYF. The CDR3 DNA reads as TGTGCCAGCAGGGTCAGTGGGAGCACAGATACGCAGTATTTT.

The CDR3, as DNA: TGTGCCACCAGTGACCGGAGCGGGAGAGCGGTAGATACGCAGTATTTT. Encoded protein: CATSDRSGRAVDTQYF. The V call is TRBV24-1, the J call TRBJ2-3; 8 bases match TRBD2. V dropped 4 bases and J dropped 5; count of bases not matched to a gene: 10. Germline CDR1 is KGHDR and CDR2 is SFDVKD. CDR3 size: 16 residues.

This clonotype was picked up many times. The chain has TRBV7-9 and TRBJ2-7, with 8 bases lining up with TRBD1. The CDR3 has 16 residues. CDR1 is SEHNR and CDR2 is FQNEAQ in the germline V gene (reference sequence). The V gene end was trimmed by 5 bases and the J gene end by 0 bases; junction bases not matched to a gene: 9. Here the CDR3 reads CASSDLRTGPSYEQYF. The CDR3 DNA is TGTGCCAGCAGCGACCTCCGGACAGGGCCCTCCTACGAGCAGTACTTC.

The chain combines TRBV9 with TRBJ1-5, with TRBD1 matching over 7 bases. V shed 5 bases and J 2 bases; nucleotides not matched to a gene: 4. CDR3 length: 14 residues. Germline V gene sequence: CDR1 SGDLS, CDR2 YYNGEE. The CDR3 region has the DNA TGTGCCAGCAGAGACAGGGTCGGCAATCAGCCCCAGCATTTT. Protein product: CASRDRVGNQPQHF.

In its sample, this clonotype was seen a few times. V and J are TRBV12-3 or TRBV12-4 and TRBJ2-5; TRBD2 aligns across 12 bases. The CDR3 extends over 15 amino acids. Germline trimming cut 4 bases from V and 2 bases from J; bases unmatched to any gene: 2. CDR3 amino acids: CASSSSGREQETQYF. The CDR3, as DNA: TGTGCCAGCAGTTCTAGCGGGAGGGAGCAAGAGACCCAGTACTTC.

The J gene is TRBJ1-5, the V gene TRBV2, with TRBD1 identical over 7 bases. The ends lost 2 bases at V and 9 bases at J; junction bases unmatched: 13. The CDR3 contains 16 residues. Germline CDR1 is SNHLY and CDR2 is FYNNEI. The CDR3 nucleotides are TGTGCCAGCAGTGAAAAAAGGAGGGGGCTGTATGCGCCCCAGCATTTT. Translating gives CASSEKRRGLYAPQHF.

Concerning this clonotype: The conserved closing phenylalanine or tryptophan is absent in this CDR3, likely reflecting a read error. The limits of the CDR3 on the DNA are not certain, so only TCRdb's listed CDR3 is given. The chain uses TRBV24-1 and TRBJ1-1. From its first to its last residue, the CDR3 has 11 amino acids. In germline, CDR1 is KGHDR, CDR2 SFDVKD. The CDR3 spells CATSDADPANY.

At least ten counts were recorded for this clonotype. The chain employs TRBV25-1 and TRBJ1-2; D uncertain. Trimming removed 4 bases from V and 4 bases from J, with 16 bases in between. Germline loops: CDR1 MGHDK, CDR2 SYGVNS. The CDR3 has 15 residues. CDR3 loop: CASSVTLGDPYGYTF. In DNA, the CDR3 is TGTGCCAGCAGTGTCACCCTAGGTGATCCCTATGGCTACACCTTC.

The gene calls are TRBV7-2 and TRBJ1-2; TRBD1 matches at 8 bases. Germline V gene sequence: CDR1 SGHTA, CDR2 FQGNSA. Germline trimming cut 8 bases from V and 0 bases from J; bases unmatched to any gene: 5. The CDR3 loop spans 14 amino acids. The CDR3 reads CASVADRANYGYTF. CDR3 sequence (DNA): TGTGCCAGCGTCGCGGACAGGGCTAACTATGGCTACACCTTC.